The clone carrying this TCR beta chain occurred a few times. Its antigen is not known. The record originates from a study of T cells in localized non-small cell lung cancer. Findings and caveats of the study: Uninvolved adjacent lung showed the highest T cell clonality, exceeding tumor. Tumor samples were not multi-region, leaving intratumor heterogeneity unexcluded. Researchers found a median around 61 of the top 100 tumor clones in adjacent lung.

The CDR3 is made up of 15 amino acids. Per germline, CDR1 GTSNPN and CDR2 SVGIG (reference sequence). V was clipped by 3 bases and J by 0 bases, with 12 bases between them. Sequencing was performed with immunoSEQ multiplex PCR; in TCRdb, only in-frame clones are kept and a portion is missing. The table shows over a thousand clones, with around 23% occurring only once. In each case, adjacent lung free of atypia was taken at least 2 cm from the tumor margin. This clonotype was obtained from a man aged 40 to 75 with stage III squamous cell lung carcinoma. This material consisted of normal lung tissue next to the tumor, taken before any cancer treatment. The V and J genes are TRBV30 and TRBJ1-3, with a tentative D call TRBD1 (6 bases). The DNA for the CDR3 is TGTGCCTGGAGGATCGCAGGGGCCTCTGGAAACACCATATATTTT. Translating gives CAWRIAGASGNTIYF.